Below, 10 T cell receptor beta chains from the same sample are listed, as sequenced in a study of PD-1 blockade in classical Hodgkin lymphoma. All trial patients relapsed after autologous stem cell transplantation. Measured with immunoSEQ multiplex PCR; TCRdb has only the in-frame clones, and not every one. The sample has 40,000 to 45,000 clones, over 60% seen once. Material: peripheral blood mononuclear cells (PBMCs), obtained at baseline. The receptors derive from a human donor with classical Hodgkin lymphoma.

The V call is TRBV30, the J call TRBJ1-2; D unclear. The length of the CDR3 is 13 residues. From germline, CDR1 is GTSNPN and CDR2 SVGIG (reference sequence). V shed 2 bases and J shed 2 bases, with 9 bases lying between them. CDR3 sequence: CAWSIIENYGYTF. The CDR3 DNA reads TGTGCCTGGAGTATCATCGAGAACTATGGCTACACCTTC.

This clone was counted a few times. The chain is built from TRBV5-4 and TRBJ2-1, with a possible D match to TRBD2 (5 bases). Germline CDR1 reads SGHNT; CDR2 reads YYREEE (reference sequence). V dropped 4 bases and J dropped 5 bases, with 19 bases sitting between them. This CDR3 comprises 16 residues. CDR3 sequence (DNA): TGTGCCAGCAGCCCCCTCGGAGCGGAGCTCGACAATGAGCAGTTCTTC. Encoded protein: CASSPLGAELDNEQFF.

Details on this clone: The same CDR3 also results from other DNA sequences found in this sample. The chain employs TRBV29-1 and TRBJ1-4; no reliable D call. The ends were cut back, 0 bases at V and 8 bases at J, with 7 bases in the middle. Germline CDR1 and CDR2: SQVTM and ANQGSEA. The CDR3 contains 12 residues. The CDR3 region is CSVEDLAEKLFF. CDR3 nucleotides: TGCAGCGTTGAAGATCTAGCGGAAAAACTGTTTTTT.

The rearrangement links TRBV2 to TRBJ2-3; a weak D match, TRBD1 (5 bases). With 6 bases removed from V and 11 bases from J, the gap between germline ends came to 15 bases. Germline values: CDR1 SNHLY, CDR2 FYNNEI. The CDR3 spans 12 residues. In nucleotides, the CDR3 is TGTGCCAGCAGGGGAATGGACACGGAGCAGTATTTT. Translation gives CASRGMDTEQYF.

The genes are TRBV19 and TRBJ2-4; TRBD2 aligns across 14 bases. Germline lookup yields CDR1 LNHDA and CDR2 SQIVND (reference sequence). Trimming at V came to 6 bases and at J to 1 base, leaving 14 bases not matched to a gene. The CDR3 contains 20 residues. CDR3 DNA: TGTGCCAGTAGCCTAACGGTGACTAGCGGGAGGGCCGGGGCCAAAAACATTCAGTACTTC. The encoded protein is CASSLTVTSGRAGAKNIQYF.

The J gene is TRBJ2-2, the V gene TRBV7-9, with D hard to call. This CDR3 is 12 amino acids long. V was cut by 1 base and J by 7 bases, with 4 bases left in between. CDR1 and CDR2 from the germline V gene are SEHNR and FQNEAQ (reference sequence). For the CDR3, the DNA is TGTGCCAGCAGCTTAGATAACGGGGAGCTGTTTTTT. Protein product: CASSLDNGELFF.

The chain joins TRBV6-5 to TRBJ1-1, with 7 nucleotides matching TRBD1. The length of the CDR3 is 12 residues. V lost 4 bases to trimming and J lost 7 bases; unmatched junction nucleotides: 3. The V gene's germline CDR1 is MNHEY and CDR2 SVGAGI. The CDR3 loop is CASSFRQGEAFF. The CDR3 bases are TGTGCCAGCAGTTTTCGACAGGGTGAAGCTTTCTTT.

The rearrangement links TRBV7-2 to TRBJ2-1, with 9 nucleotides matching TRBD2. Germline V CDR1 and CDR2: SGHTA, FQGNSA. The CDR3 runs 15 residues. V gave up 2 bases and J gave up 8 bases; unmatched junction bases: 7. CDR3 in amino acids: CASSLSGLAIHEQFF. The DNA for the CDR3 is TGTGCCAGCAGCTTATCCGGACTAGCGATCCATGAGCAGTTCTTC.

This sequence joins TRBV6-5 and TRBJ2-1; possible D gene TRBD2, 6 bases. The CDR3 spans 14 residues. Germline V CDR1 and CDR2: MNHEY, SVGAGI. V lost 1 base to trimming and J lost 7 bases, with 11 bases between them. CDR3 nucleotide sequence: TGTGCCAGCAGTTACTTGCAGGGAGGAAATGAGCAGTTCTTC. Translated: CASSYLQGGNEQFF.

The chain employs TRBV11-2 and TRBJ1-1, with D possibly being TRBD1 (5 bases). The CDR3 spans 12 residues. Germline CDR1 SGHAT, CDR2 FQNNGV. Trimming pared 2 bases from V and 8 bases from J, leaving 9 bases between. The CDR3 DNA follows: TGTGCCAGCAGCTTATCGGGGGTCGAAGCTTTCTTT. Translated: CASSLSGVEAFF.